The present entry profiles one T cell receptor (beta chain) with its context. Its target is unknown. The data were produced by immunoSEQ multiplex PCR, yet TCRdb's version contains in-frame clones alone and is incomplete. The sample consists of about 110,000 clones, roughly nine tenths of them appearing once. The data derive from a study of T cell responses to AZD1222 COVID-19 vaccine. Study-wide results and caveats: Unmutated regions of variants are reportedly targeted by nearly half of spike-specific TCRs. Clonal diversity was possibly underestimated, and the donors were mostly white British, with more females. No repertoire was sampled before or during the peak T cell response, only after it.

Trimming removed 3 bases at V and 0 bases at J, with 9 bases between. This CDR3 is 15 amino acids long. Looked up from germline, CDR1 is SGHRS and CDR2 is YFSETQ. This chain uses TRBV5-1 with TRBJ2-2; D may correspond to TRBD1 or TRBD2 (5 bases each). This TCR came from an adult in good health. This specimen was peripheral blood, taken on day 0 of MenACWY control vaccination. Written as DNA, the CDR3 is TGCGCCAGCAGCTCCGGGACGCCGAACACCGGGGAGCTGTTTTTT. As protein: CASSSGTPNTGELFF.